The subject of this entry is one T cell receptor (beta chain). What it binds is not known. V was shortened by 6 bases and J by 7 bases, with 13 bases between the two germline ends. CDR3 length: 13 amino acids. The germline CDR1 and CDR2 sequences are SGHNT and YYREEE (reference sequence). Primers included in the PCR were 60 Vbeta and 13 Jbeta primers. Method: immunoSEQ multiplex PCR; TCRdb's copy keeps in-frame clones and lacks some. Among roughly 100,000 clones listed, roughly 83% were seen once. The entry originates in a study of cytomegalovirus exposure and HLA in healthy donors. Study findings and constraints: Most CMV-associated TCR beta chains were later found to appear HLA-restricted.

This chain connects TRBV5-4 to TRBJ2-2; possible D gene TRBD2, 5 bases. The TCR originated in a man aged 40-55 years in good health and CMV-seronegative. Sequencing was carried out using PBMCs. CDR3 in amino acids: CASTPGFGGELFF. In nucleotides, the CDR3 is TGTGCCAGCACCCCGGGGTTCGGCGGGGAGCTGTTTTTT.